This T cell receptor beta chain appears in the sequencing data of a study of Tregs in tolerant kidney transplant recipients. Study findings and constraints: Findings come from small patient numbers and require larger validation. For some patients, primers changed over time, blocking nucleotide-level comparison.

Related graft donors supplied nonmyeloablative bone marrow transplants, and mixed chimerism was transient. The CDR3 loop spans 17 amino acids. CDR1 and CDR2 (germline): MGHRA, YSYEKL. Trimming pared 1 base from V and 0 bases from J, leaving 16 bases between. By frequency, this clone registers medium-sized. Its specificity is not known. The read is 3 residues too short to cover the CDR3 end, so that end is filled in from the germline J gene. Data came from immunoSEQ multiplex PCR; TCRdb stores just in-frame clones and leaves some out. The sample includes about 5,300 clones. This sequence originates from a human patient who received a combined kidney and bone marrow transplant. Some T cells may be provided by the graft donor. Specimen: CD4+ T cells from blood (PBMCs), collected less than 15 months after the transplant. The chain has TRBV4-1 and TRBJ2-7; D may be TRBD2 (6 bases). CDR3 region: CASSQVSGLPGSYEQYF. The covered CDR3 bases are TGCGCCAGCAGCCAAGTCTCGGGACTCCCCGGCTCCTACGAG.